This entry features one T cell receptor beta chain sequence. Proliferating CFSE-low CD3+CD4+ and CD3+CD8+ responders were sorted after the reaction. This entry belongs to a study of graft-versus-host responses after intestinal transplantation. In the study overall: Anti-thymocyte globulin served as induction for all recipients, who then took tacrolimus and steroids for about three years.

Sequencing was performed with immunoSEQ multiplex PCR; in TCRdb, only in-frame clones are kept and a portion is missing. This sample has 21,000 or so clones, with 50% to 65% found just once. CDR3 length equals 15 residues. The V end lost 5 bases, the J end lost 6 bases, and 17 bases lay between the germline ends. CDR1 and CDR2 from the germline V gene are SGHTA and FQGTGA. The study, taken as a whole, reports: Recipient marrow harbored GvH clones, some of which surfaced first in ileum or blood.

This TCR was sampled from a human patient who received an intestinal transplant. The sequences come from alloreactive CD4+ T cells from a mixed lymphocyte reaction culture, collected before intestinal transplant. Documented subset: CFSE-low proliferating T cells sorted from approximately six-day pre-transplant mixed lymphocyte reaction (GvH or HvG direction). This chain connects TRBV7-3 to TRBJ2-1, with D perhaps TRBD2 (5 bases). The CDR3 DNA sequence: TGTGCCAGCAGCCCCCCGGGGTTAGCCTTCAATGAGCAGTTCTTC. Residues: CASSPPGLAFNEQFF.